These 31 T cell receptor beta chains came from one sample sequenced in a study of blood T cells in healthy people across ages. Together with a sample-barcoded 5' primer, a J-beta primer mix was included in a second PCR lasting roughly 6 to 12 cycles. MiXCR, applied by TCRdb to the 5' RACE reads, yields one record per CDR3 protein. This table has hundreds of thousands of distinct CDR3 sequences, 58% appearing once. Sequenced material: blood. The receptors derive from a man between 60 and 75 years old in good health.

The gene calls are TRBV25-1 and TRBJ2-5; TRBD1 or TRBD2 may be the D gene (6 bases each). V lost 3 bases and J 11 bases, leaving 13 bases between the germline ends. Germline V CDR1 and CDR2: MGHDK, SYGVNS. The CDR3 is made up of 12 amino acids. CDR3 DNA sequence: TGTGCCAGCAGTGACGGGGGCTGGGAGCAGTACTTC. Its protein product is CASSDGGWEQYF.

The J gene is TRBJ2-7, the V gene TRBV2; no definite D call. Germline V gene lookup returns CDR1 SNHLY and CDR2 FYNNEI. Between the trimmed V and J ends, which lost 2 bases and 3 bases, there was a span of 11 bases. The length of the CDR3 is 14 residues. Here the CDR3 DNA reads TGTGCCAGCAGTGAACGTATTAGGAACTACGAGCAGTACTTC. This encodes CASSERIRNYEQYF. The whole variable domain, remainder taken from reference TRBV2 and TRBJ2-7, is EPEVTQTPSHQVTQMGQEVILRCVPISNHLYFYWYRQILGQKVEFLVSFYNNEISEKSEIFDDQFSVERPDGSNFTLKIRSTKLEDSAMYFCASSERIRNYEQYFGPGTRLTVT.

The chain is built from TRBV18 and TRBJ2-5, with 11 bases lining up with TRBD2. Unmatched junction bases numbered 11, after V lost 6 bases and J lost 5 bases. Germline V gene sequence: CDR1 KGHSH, CDR2 LQKENI. CDR3 length: 16 residues. The CDR3 DNA sequence: TGTGCCAGCTCCCCAAGCACTAGCGGGGGTCGGGAGACCCAGTACTTC. Translated: CASSPSTSGGRETQYF.

The V call is TRBV28, the J call TRBJ2-3; the match to TRBD2 covers 7 bases. The CDR3 sequence is 14 residues long. Germline V gives CDR1 MDHEN, CDR2 SYDVKM. V lost 7 bases, J lost 2 bases, and 6 bases stayed unmatched. In DNA form, the CDR3 reads TGTGCCAGCAAGCTGGGGGGGTCCACAGATACGCAGTATTTT. Translated: CASKLGGSTDTQYF.

This chain connects TRBV7-9 to TRBJ1-2; D is ambiguous. This CDR3 is built from 14 residues. Germline-derived CDR1 and CDR2 are SEHNR and FQNEAQ (reference sequence). V gave up 5 bases and J gave up 8 bases, with 18 bases separating them. The CDR3 protein is CASSINRAAQGYTF. CDR3 DNA sequence: TGTGCCAGCAGCATTAACCGGGCCGCGCAAGGCTACACCTTC.

The genes are TRBV15 and TRBJ2-7; perhaps TRBD1 as D (5 bases). Trimming removed 1 base at V and 1 base at J, with 14 bases between. The CDR3 loop spans 16 amino acids. Looked up from germline, CDR1 is LNHNV and CDR2 is YYDKDF (reference sequence). CDR3 DNA sequence: TGTGCCACCAGCAGAGGGGGCAGCGACGGGTCCTACGAGCAGTACTTC. It translates to CATSRGGSDGSYEQYF.

The V and J genes are TRBV12-3 or TRBV12-4 and TRBJ1-2; possibly TRBD1 for D (5 bases). There are 13 residues in the CDR3. The ends were cut back, 3 bases at V and 6 bases at J, with 11 bases in the middle. The CDR3 region is CASSFWGGNGYTF. CDR3 nucleotide sequence: TGTGCCAGCAGTTTCTGGGGGGGGAATGGCTACACCTTC.

This clonotype was observed a handful of times. The chain couples TRBV5-1 to TRBJ2-1; no firm D call. CDR3 length equals 15 residues. Trimming left V 0 bases short and J 4 bases short, with 11 bases between. Germline CDR1 and CDR2: SGHRS and YFSETQ. The CDR3 nucleotides are TGCGCCAGCAGCTTGGCCCCGGTGACATACAATGAGCAGTTCTTC. Protein product: CASSLAPVTYNEQFF.

V and J are TRBV7-2 and TRBJ1-1; D not certain. CDR3 length equals 13 residues. Trimming pared 4 bases from V and 0 bases from J, leaving 6 bases between. Per the germline V gene, CDR1 is SGHTA and CDR2 is FQGNSA. CDR3 DNA: TGTGCCAGCAGCTCCAACATGAACACTGAAGCTTTCTTT. Translated: CASSSNMNTEAFF.

The V and J genes are TRBV6-1 and TRBJ2-1; D could derive from TRBD1 or TRBD2 (5 bases each). The CDR3 extends over 16 amino acids. CDR1 is MNHNS and CDR2 is SASEGT in the germline V gene. V lost 5 bases, J lost 2 bases, and 16 bases lay in between. The CDR3: CASSSGTAGTYNEQFF. The CDR3 DNA reads as TGTGCCAGCAGTAGTGGGACGGCAGGGACCTACAATGAGCAGTTCTTC.

The gene calls are TRBV7-2 and TRBJ2-1, with D perhaps TRBD1 (6 bases). V dropped 5 bases and J dropped 0 bases, with 11 bases sitting between them. CDR3 length: 15 amino acids. Germline CDR1 reads SGHTA; CDR2 reads FQGNSA. DNA for the CDR3: TGTGCCAGCAGCCAGGGACATTTCTCCTACAATGAGCAGTTCTTC. This gives the protein CASSQGHFSYNEQFF.

The V gene is TRBV28, the J gene TRBJ2-1; a weak D match, TRBD2 (6 bases). CDR3 size: 16 residues. CDR1 and CDR2 (germline): MDHEN, SYDVKM. The V and J ends lost 6 bases and 6 bases respectively, with 21 bases between them. The CDR3 sequence is CASRLGVGTWGNEQFF. The CDR3, as DNA: TGTGCCAGCAGGCTAGGGGTAGGGACTTGGGGCAATGAGCAGTTCTTC.

This chain uses TRBV27 with TRBJ2-4; TRBD1 matches 7 bases. The CDR3 is 12 amino acids. V dropped 6 bases and J dropped 13; count of bases not matched to a gene: 9. Germline V gene sequence: CDR1 MNHEY, CDR2 SMNVEV (reference sequence). The chain's CDR3 is CASRGTASEQYF. The DNA of the CDR3 is TGTGCCAGCAGGGGGACAGCCTCGGAGCAGTACTTC.

In the case of this clonotype: This may come from a read error, since a much larger clone is one base off. The V call is TRBV4-2, the J call TRBJ2-1, with 7 bases that match TRBD2. The J call is doubtful: the DNA matches TRBJ2-7 better. The CDR3 length is 16 residues. Germline values: CDR1 LGHNA, CDR2 YNFKEQ. Written as DNA, the CDR3 is TGTGCCAGCAGCCAAGATGGCGGGAGCTCCTACAATGAGCAGTACTTC. It encodes CASSQDGGSSYNEQYF.

This clonotype showed up just a few times. This sequence joins TRBV4-2 and TRBJ1-5; 9 nucleotides agree with TRBD1. V was pared by 1 base and J by 4 bases, with 2 bases of the junction left unmatched. Germline V gene data show CDR1 as LGHNA and CDR2 as YNFKEQ. This CDR3 is 15 amino acids long. The CDR3 spells CASSQGDRENQPQHF. As DNA, the CDR3 is TGTGCCAGCAGCCAAGGGGACAGGGAGAATCAGCCCCAGCATTTT.

The rearrangement links TRBV20-1 to TRBJ2-1; 14 positions match TRBD2. The germline gives CDR1 DFQATT, CDR2 SNEGSKA (reference sequence). The CDR3 contains 15 residues. With V trimmed by 4 bases and J by 6 bases, 5 bases remained unmatched. CDR3 region: CSATWTSGGTNEQFF. In DNA, the CDR3 is TGCAGTGCTACCTGGACTAGCGGGGGGACCAATGAGCAGTTCTTC.

This rearrangement joins TRBV15 to TRBJ2-5; D is undetermined. The DNA matches TRBJ2-7 better at its end, which makes the J call doubtful. Germline V CDR1 and CDR2: LNHNV, YYDKDF (reference sequence). The CDR3 is made up of 14 amino acids. CDR3 residues: CATRQGRGPYEQYF. The CDR3 DNA is TGTGCCACCAGACAAGGCAGAGGACCCTACGAGCAGTACTTC.

This clonotype was detected only a few times. The chain is built from TRBV28 and TRBJ2-1; 7 bases agree with TRBD2. Germline CDR1 and CDR2: MDHEN and SYDVKM. The CDR3 length is 14 residues. V shed 4 bases, J shed 6 bases, and the junction held 6 bases outside the gene matches. CDR3 coding DNA: TGTGCCAGCAGTTCCGTGACGGGGGGCAATGAGCAGTTCTTC. It codes for CASSSVTGGNEQFF.

The gene calls are TRBV20-1 and TRBJ1-1; D is unresolved. Germline V gives CDR1 DFQATT, CDR2 SNEGSKA (reference sequence). The ends were cut back, 5 bases at V and 11 bases at J, with 15 bases in the middle. The CDR3 runs to 11 residues. The CDR3 protein is CSAGDMVRAFF. In DNA form, the CDR3 reads TGCAGTGCTGGTGATATGGTTCGGGCTTTCTTT.

The CDR3 loop is CSATGLGGDTDTQYF. In DNA, the CDR3 is TGCAGTGCAACGGGACTAGGGGGGGACACAGATACGCAGTATTTT. The genes are TRBV20-1 and TRBJ2-3; 8 bases are shared with TRBD2. The germline gives CDR1 DFQATT, CDR2 SNEGSKA (reference sequence). The trim removed 6 bases at V and 2 bases at J, leaving 10 bases unmatched. CDR3 size: 15 residues.

This clonotype was detected many times. The chain carries TRBV7-8 and TRBJ2-1; tentative D call: TRBD2 (6 bases). CDR3 length equals 16 residues. Germline V gene sequence: CDR1 SGHVS, CDR2 FQNEAQ. Trimming took off 1 base at V and 1 base at J, with 11 bases between the two ends. CDR3 residues: CASSLGGDWSYNEQFF. The CDR3 nucleotides are TGTGCCAGCAGCTTAGGTGGGGACTGGTCCTACAATGAGCAGTTCTTC.

This clonotype was observed a handful of times. One end of the junction does not line up with germline, which may come from a read error. The V gene is TRBV5-5, the J gene TRBJ1-1; D is unclear. Germline V gene data show CDR1 as SGHKS and CDR2 as YYEKEE (reference sequence). The CDR3 totals 13 residues. CDR3 protein: CASRLDLNTEAFF. CDR3 bases: TGTGCCAGCAGATTGGACCTGAACACTGAAGCTTTCTTT. Using reference TRBV5-5 and TRBJ1-1 for the parts outside the CDR3, the full variable domain is DAGVTQSPTHLIKTRGQQVTLRCSPISGHKSVSWYQQVLGQGPQFIFQYYEKEERGRGNFPDRFSARQFPNYSSELNVNALLLGDSALYLCASRLDLNTEAFFGQGTRLTVV.

The J gene is TRBJ2-1, the V gene TRBV29-1, with D perhaps matching TRBD2 (5 bases). The end of the DNA is better explained by TRBJ2-7, so the J call may be wrong. The CDR3 has 13 residues. Germline V lookup: CDR1 SQVTM, CDR2 ANQGSEA. The CDR3 spells CSVGLSSYNEQYF. CDR3 in DNA: TGCAGCGTTGGACTATCCTCCTACAATGAGCAGTACTTC.

This clonotype showed up just once. V and J are TRBV4-2 and TRBJ2-2, with TRBD2 matching over 11 bases. V lost 4 bases and J lost 4; bases outside the gene matches: 8. The germline CDR1 and CDR2 sequences are LGHNA and YNFKEQ. The CDR3 sequence is 17 residues long. The CDR3 here is CASSPYSGGAGTGELFF. The DNA of the CDR3 is TGTGCCAGCAGCCCTTATAGCGGGGGGGCGGGCACCGGGGAGCTGTTTTTT.

This chain connects TRBV6-1 to TRBJ2-3; D is perhaps TRBD1 (6 bases). V was cut by 2 bases and J by 7 bases, with 19 bases left in between. Germline V gives CDR1 MNHNS, CDR2 SASEGT. The CDR3 runs 16 residues. CDR3 amino acids: CASSENWGQGANTQYF. CDR3 in DNA: TGTGCCAGCAGTGAAAATTGGGGACAAGGGGCGAATACGCAGTATTTT.

The genes are TRBV28 and TRBJ1-2, with D perhaps TRBD1 (6 bases). The length of the CDR3 is 14 residues. Germline V gene data show CDR1 as MDHEN and CDR2 as SYDVKM. The V end was cut by 7 bases, the J end by 1 base, with 13 bases between. The CDR3 DNA sequence: TGTGCCAGCAACCAGGGGAGGCGTAACTATGGCTACACCTTC. It translates to CASNQGRRNYGYTF.

The chain combines TRBV6-2 or TRBV6-3 with TRBJ2-3, with D possibly TRBD1 on 6 matching bases. Trimming left V 2 bases short and J 4 bases short, with 13 bases between. The CDR3 runs to 15 residues. In germline, CDR1 is MNHEY, CDR2 SVGEGT. For the CDR3, the DNA is TGTGCCAGCAGTTACAACCTGGGGGCGGCAGATACGCAGTATTTT. Translation: CASSYNLGAADTQYF.

This clonotype was seen more than once but under ten times. For the CDR3, the DNA is TGTGCCAGCAGCGCCCGACAGGGGTATGGCGAGCAGTACTTC. Its translation: CASSARQGYGEQYF. The chain employs TRBV9 and TRBJ2-7; 8 bases agree with TRBD1. The CDR3 covers 14 residues. CDR1 and CDR2 from the germline V gene are SGDLS and YYNGEE. Unmatched junction bases numbered 8, after V lost 3 bases and J lost 6 bases. The full variable domain, completed using reference TRBV9 and TRBJ2-7, is DSGVTQTPKHLITATGQRVTLRCSPRSGDLSVYWYQQSLDQGLQFLIQYYNGEERAKGNILERFSAQQFPDLHSELNLSSLELGDSALYFCASSARQGYGEQYFGPGTRLTVT.

This clonotype was observed a few times. The CDR3 sequence: CASIRTVGSYNSPLHF. The DNA of the CDR3 is TGTGCCAGCATCCGGACAGTAGGAAGCTATAATTCACCCCTCCACTTT. The V call is TRBV12-3 or TRBV12-4, the J call TRBJ1-6; possible D gene TRBD1, 6 bases. V shed 7 bases and J shed 3 bases, with 16 bases lying between them. CDR3 length: 16 residues.

This clonotype was seen more than once but under ten times. V gene TRBV7-8 combines with J gene TRBJ2-1; 8 bases line up with TRBD2. Germline V CDR1 and CDR2: SGHVS, FQNEAQ. V trimming: 1 base; J trimming: 6 bases; junction bases outside the gene matches: 11. CDR3 length equals 17 residues. The CDR3 sequence: CASSLERVSGGVNEQFF. CDR3 DNA: TGTGCCAGCAGCTTAGAGAGAGTAAGCGGGGGCGTCAATGAGCAGTTCTTC. The full variable domain, its missing parts supplied by reference TRBV7-8 and TRBJ2-1, is GAGVSQSPRYKVAKRGQDVALRCDPISGHVSLFWYQQALGQGPEFLTYFQNEAQLDKSGLPSDRFFAERPEGSVSTLKIQRTQQEDSAVYLCASSLERVSGGVNEQFFGPGTRLTVL.

CDR3 in amino acids: CSATRGPYEQYF. CDR3 sequence (DNA): TGCAGTGCTACCAGGGGCCCCTACGAGCAGTACTTC. This chain joins TRBV20-1 and TRBJ2-5, with D possibly TRBD1 on 6 matching bases. The J call is in doubt because the DNA end fits TRBJ2-7 better. This CDR3 contains 12 residues. Germline CDR1 and CDR2: DFQATT and SNEGSKA (reference sequence).